This TCR beta chain was observed in a study of T-cell reconstitution after alpha-beta-depleted transplantation in children. As it was prepared, the TCRbeta library received unique molecular identifiers. TCRdb re-called the PCR reads through MiXCR, storing one row per CDR3 protein. Counted here are hundreds of thousands of distinct CDR3 sequences, around 8% occurring once; the ten biggest clones make up 6.3%. Trimming took off 0 bases at V and 14 bases at J, with 26 bases between the two ends. The CDR3 spans 17 residues. Germline V gives CDR1 MNHEY, CDR2 SMNVEV (reference sequence). This clonotype was counted many times.

The sequenced sample was PBMCs, mostly from graft donor cells, obtained 180 days after TCRalphabeta/CD19-depleted stem cell transplant. This chain connects TRBV27 to TRBJ2-1; D is ambiguous. This clonotype originated in a male patient under 18 who had a stem cell transplant for acute lymphoblastic leukemia, so the T cells may come from the graft donor. The CDR3 bases are TGTGCCAGCAGTTTATCGATAAACACCCTAAGTGGGTCTATAGAGTTCTTC. This gives the protein CASSLSINTLSGSIEFF.